The 4 T cell receptor beta chains in this list originate from one sample, sequenced in a study of memory CD4+ T cells and cytomegalovirus serostatus. The table came from immunoSEQ multiplex PCR; TCRdb's copy has only in-frame clones and leaves some out. This table has under 75,000 clones, around 82% appearing once. The sort gate was single viable CD3+CD4+CD8-CD45RO+ cells for memory CD4+ T cells. Specimen: memory CD4+ T cells from blood. Source of these receptors: an adult in good health and CMV-seronegative. Some clones in this sample may be carry-over from other donors' samples.

V and J are TRBV30 and TRBJ2-7, with 7 bases matching TRBD1. The germline V gene encodes CDR1 GTSNPN and CDR2 SVGIG (reference sequence). The CDR3 consists of 15 residues. The ends lost 1 base at V and 6 bases at J; junction bases unmatched: 12. As DNA, the CDR3 is TGTGCCTGGAGTGCCCTCAGACAGGGACGGGTCGAGCAGTACTTC. It translates to CAWSALRQGRVEQYF.

This chain joins TRBV30 and TRBJ2-1; 8 bases line up with TRBD2. V lost 0 bases and J lost 7; bases outside the gene matches: 5. From germline, CDR1 is GTSNPN and CDR2 SVGIG (reference sequence). The CDR3 is 14 amino acids. CDR3 DNA: TGTGCCTGGAGTGTGACGGGGGGGCGGAATGAGCAGTTCTTC. This codes for CAWSVTGGRNEQFF.

The chain recombines TRBV6-1 with TRBJ2-7; D is unresolved. The CDR3 covers 15 residues. With 6 bases removed from V and 0 bases from J, the gap between germline ends came to 15 bases. CDR1 is MNHNS and CDR2 is SASEGT in the germline V gene. The CDR3 nucleotides read TGTGCCAGCAGCCCAGAGTTAGGGCTCTCCTACGAGCAGTACTTC. The encoded protein is CASSPELGLSYEQYF.

This clone was detected ten times or more. The V gene is TRBV10-3, the J gene TRBJ1-1; TRBD1 agrees at 7 bases. V was clipped by 3 bases and J by 4 bases; unmatched bases: 2. Per germline, CDR1 ENHRY and CDR2 SYGVKD. The CDR3 runs 13 residues. Here the CDR3 DNA reads TGTGCCATCAGTGACGGGACAGTCACTGAAGCTTTCTTT. Amino acids: CAISDGTVTEAFF.